The rows below give T cell receptor beta chains drawn from one sample of a study of T cell repertoires in cytomegalovirus infection. No cognate antigen is known for these TCRs. TCRdb re-called the reads with MiXCR, one entry per CDR3 protein. The table has approximately 730,000 distinct CDR3 sequences, 30% to 35% seen once. The sequences come from cultured PBMCs, collected from culture after CMV antigen stimulation. These receptors were collected from a human donor in good health (CMV status not recorded). Some clones in this sample may be carry-over from other donors' samples. CDR3s include the opening cysteine and the closing phenylalanine or tryptophan. The D gene is left open where the match is weak. The size of a clone is reported for some rows only, either as once, few or many, or as a class for expanded clones.

J gene: TRBJ2-3
clone size: many
D gene: -
V gene: TRBV7-2
CDR3 DNA: TGTGCCAGCAGCTCAACAGGGCCAGATACGCAGTATTTT
CDR3 protein: CASSSTGPDTQYF

J gene: TRBJ1-1
clone size: few
D gene: -
V gene: TRBV5-6
CDR3 DNA: TGTGCCAGAGCACCCTCCTTGTTTGAAGCTTTCTTT
CDR3 protein: CARAPSLFEAFF

J gene: TRBJ2-1
clone size: -
D gene: -
V gene: TRBV7-2
CDR3 DNA: TGTGCCAGCAGCCCAGGGTTTTACGATGAGCAGTTCTTC
CDR3 protein: CASSPGFYDEQFF

J gene: TRBJ2-3
clone size: -
D gene: -
V gene: TRBV7-2
CDR3 DNA: TGTGCCAGCAGCGCTGAGCGGCAAAGGGGCGCAGATACGCAGTATTTT
CDR3 protein: CASSAERQRGADTQYF

J gene: TRBJ1-1
clone size: -
D gene: -
V gene: TRBV7-2
CDR3 DNA: TGTGCCAGCAGCTTAGCGAAGCGGGGGGGAGAAGCTTTCTTT
CDR3 protein: CASSLAKRGGEAFF

J gene: TRBJ2-7
clone size: many
D gene: -
V gene: TRBV6-2/TRBV6-3
CDR3 DNA: TGTGCCAGCAGTCGCTCACTCCAACAGGAACGTAATCCGGACGAGCAGTACTTC
CDR3 protein: CASSRSLQQERNPDEQYF

J gene: TRBJ1-2
clone size: -
D gene: -
V gene: TRBV20-1
CDR3 DNA: TGCAGTGCTAGAGATCCCAATGGCTACACCTTC
CDR3 protein: CSARDPNGYTF

J gene: TRBJ1-4
clone size: -
D gene: -
V gene: TRBV12-3/TRBV12-4
CDR3 DNA: TGTGCCAGCAAAGGCGGAGAAAAACTGTTTTTT
CDR3 protein: CASKGGEKLFF

J gene: TRBJ2-3
clone size: -
D gene: TRBD1
V gene: TRBV19
CDR3 DNA: TGTGCCAGCCAGGACAGGGGGCAGGCAGATACGCAGTATTTT
CDR3 protein: CASQDRGQADTQYF

J gene: TRBJ2-7
clone size: few
D gene: -
V gene: TRBV6-1
CDR3 DNA: TGTGCCAGCAGGGAACGGACCTACGAGCAGTACTTC
CDR3 protein: CASRERTYEQYF

J gene: TRBJ1-1
clone size: few
D gene: -
V gene: TRBV25-1
CDR3 DNA: TGTGCCAGCAGTGAATCCCCCGGACAGAACACTGAAGCTTTCTTT
CDR3 protein: CASSESPGQNTEAFF

J gene: TRBJ2-1
clone size: many
D gene: -
V gene: TRBV7-6
CDR3 DNA: TGTGCCAGCAGCTTAGTGGATGAGCAGTTCTTC
CDR3 protein: CASSLVDEQFF

J gene: TRBJ2-1
clone size: -
D gene: TRBD1
V gene: TRBV6-8
CDR3 DNA: TGTGCCAGCAGCGAGACAGGGGCTTCCTACAATGAGCAGTTCTTC
CDR3 protein: CASSETGASYNEQFF

J gene: TRBJ2-1
clone size: few
D gene: -
V gene: TRBV30
CDR3 DNA: TGTGCCTGGAGTCGAGGAAAGGTGCAGTTCTTC
CDR3 protein: CAWSRGKVQFF

J gene: TRBJ2-5
clone size: -
D gene: -
V gene: TRBV19
CDR3 DNA: TGTGCCAGTAGTATAGCGGGAGAGACCCAGTACTTC
CDR3 protein: CASSIAGETQYF

J gene: TRBJ2-1
clone size: -
D gene: -
V gene: TRBV20-1
CDR3 DNA: TGCAGTGCCATAATGTCGGGGACCAGTTACAATGAGCAGTTCTTC
CDR3 protein: CSAIMSGTSYNEQFF

J gene: TRBJ2-5
clone size: -
D gene: -
V gene: TRBV20-1
CDR3 DNA: TGCAGTGCCCAGGACAGTCCTAAAGAGACCCAGTACTTC
CDR3 protein: CSAQDSPKETQYF

J gene: TRBJ2-5
clone size: many
D gene: TRBD1
V gene: TRBV7-2
CDR3 DNA: TGTGCCAGCAGCGGGGACAGGGGTCCGGAGACCCAGTACTTC
CDR3 protein: CASSGDRGPETQYF

J gene: TRBJ1-5
clone size: once
D gene: -
V gene: TRBV2
CDR3 DNA: TGTGCCAGCAGTGAGACGGGTGGAAACCTTCCCCAGCATTTT
CDR3 protein: CASSETGGNLPQHF

J gene: TRBJ1-4
clone size: -
D gene: -
V gene: TRBV7-6
CDR3 DNA: TGTGCCAGCAGCATGAGACAAGCCGAAGAAAAACTGTTTTTT
CDR3 protein: CASSMRQAEEKLFF

J gene: TRBJ2-7
clone size: -
D gene: -
V gene: TRBV7-9
CDR3 DNA: TGTGCCAGCAGCTCCCGCGCGGTCTCCTACGAGCAGTACTTC
CDR3 protein: CASSSRAVSYEQYF

J gene: TRBJ1-5
clone size: -
D gene: -
V gene: TRBV15
CDR3 DNA: TGTGCCACCAGCAGAGATTATGGGACGACGGTGTCGGTAGCCCAGCATTTT
CDR3 protein: CATSRDYGTTVSVAQHF

J gene: TRBJ1-1
clone size: -
D gene: -
V gene: TRBV5-1
CDR3 DNA: TGCGCCAGCAGCTCCGGGAGTTACCATGAAGCTTTCTTT
CDR3 protein: CASSSGSYHEAFF

J gene: TRBJ1-2
clone size: -
D gene: TRBD1
V gene: TRBV27
CDR3 DNA: TGTGCCAGCAGTTCCGGGACAGGGAGGGATGGCTACACCTTC
CDR3 protein: CASSSGTGRDGYTF

J gene: TRBJ2-1
clone size: medium-sized
D gene: -
V gene: TRBV11-3
CDR3 DNA: TGTGCCAGCAGCCGCTGGGAAAATGAGCAGTTCTTC
CDR3 protein: CASSRWENEQFF

J gene: TRBJ2-6
clone size: few
D gene: TRBD2
V gene: TRBV27
CDR3 DNA: TGTGCCAGCACCCCGGCGGGGGGACTCTCTGGGGCCAACGTCCTGACTTTC
CDR3 protein: CASTPAGGLSGANVLTF

J gene: TRBJ2-3
clone size: many
D gene: TRBD2
V gene: TRBV7-2
CDR3 DNA: TGTGCCAGCATCCTACGGGGGGGCCTCACAGATACGCAGTATTTT
CDR3 protein: CASILRGGLTDTQYF

J gene: TRBJ2-3
clone size: -
D gene: -
V gene: TRBV7-6
CDR3 DNA: TGTGCCAGCAGCTTAAGGACAACTAGGCCCGATACGCAGTATTTT
CDR3 protein: CASSLRTTRPDTQYF

J gene: TRBJ2-5
clone size: few
D gene: -
V gene: TRBV30
CDR3 DNA: TGTGCCTGGAGTGGGGTGGAGGCCCCAGCGCCCCAAGAGACCCAGTACTTC
CDR3 protein: CAWSGVEAPAPQETQYF

J gene: TRBJ2-2
clone size: -
D gene: TRBD2
V gene: TRBV15
CDR3 DNA: TGTGCCACCAGCAGAACTCTAACCGGGACTAGCGATTCCGGGGAGCTGTTTTTT
CDR3 protein: CATSRTLTGTSDSGELFF

J gene: TRBJ1-2
clone size: few
D gene: -
V gene: TRBV11-2
CDR3 DNA: TGTGCCAGCAGCTTAGTCGTTGGTCTCAACTATGGCTACACCTTC
CDR3 protein: CASSLVVGLNYGYTF

J gene: TRBJ1-4
clone size: -
D gene: TRBD1
V gene: TRBV4-3
CDR3 DNA: TGCGCCAGCAGCGCCGGGACAGTTAATGAAAAACTGTTTTTT
CDR3 protein: CASSAGTVNEKLFF

J gene: TRBJ1-2
clone size: many
D gene: -
V gene: TRBV7-2
CDR3 DNA: TGTGCCAGCAGCTTAGCACCGGGCGGAGGCTACACCTTC
CDR3 protein: CASSLAPGGGYTF

J gene: TRBJ1-5
clone size: -
D gene: -
V gene: TRBV12-3/TRBV12-4
CDR3 DNA: TGTGCCAGCAGTTTGTTAGGTGGGGGGGCTCAGCCCCAGCATTTT
CDR3 protein: CASSLLGGGAQPQHF

J gene: TRBJ2-1
clone size: -
D gene: TRBD2
V gene: TRBV29-1
CDR3 DNA: TGCAGCGTTCCGACTAGCGGGAGATCCGATGAGCAGTTCTTC
CDR3 protein: CSVPTSGRSDEQFF

J gene: TRBJ1-3
clone size: -
D gene: -
V gene: TRBV7-9
CDR3 DNA: TGTGCCAGCAGCTTAATGGCAGGCTCTGGAAACACCATATATTTT
CDR3 protein: CASSLMAGSGNTIYF

J gene: TRBJ1-5
clone size: -
D gene: -
V gene: TRBV19
CDR3 DNA: TGTGTCAGTAGTGAGGATTTAGGAGCGCAGCCCCAGCATTTT
CDR3 protein: CVSSEDLGAQPQHF

J gene: TRBJ1-5
clone size: many
D gene: TRBD1
V gene: TRBV7-2
CDR3 DNA: TGTGCCAGCAGCAAGGACAGGGCTCAGCCCCAGCATTTT
CDR3 protein: CASSKDRAQPQHF

J gene: TRBJ1-1
clone size: many
D gene: -
V gene: TRBV7-2
CDR3 DNA: TGTGCCAGCAGCTCACGTTTGGACACTGAAGCTTTCTTT
CDR3 protein: CASSSRLDTEAFF

J gene: TRBJ2-3
clone size: many
D gene: -
V gene: TRBV7-2
CDR3 DNA: TGTGCCAGCAGCTTTGGAAGAAGAGATACGCAGTATTTT
CDR3 protein: CASSFGRRDTQYF

J gene: TRBJ1-2
clone size: -
D gene: -
V gene: TRBV6-1
CDR3 DNA: TGTGCCAGCGCCCGAGCTGGGGGCCCTAACTATGGCTACACCTTC
CDR3 protein: CASARAGGPNYGYTF

J gene: TRBJ1-6
clone size: -
D gene: TRBD1
V gene: TRBV18
CDR3 DNA: TGTGCCAGCTCACCGGGTCTTCAGGGGGATTCACCCCTCCACTTT
CDR3 protein: CASSPGLQGDSPLHF

J gene: TRBJ2-3
clone size: few
D gene: -
V gene: TRBV7-6
CDR3 DNA: TGTGCCAGCAGCTTAGTTTTCCCCACAGATACGCAGTATTTT
CDR3 protein: CASSLVFPTDTQYF

J gene: TRBJ2-7
clone size: -
D gene: -
V gene: TRBV5-5
CDR3 DNA: TGTGCCAGCAGCCAGCGACAGTTCACTCTCTCCTACGAGCAGTACTTC
CDR3 protein: CASSQRQFTLSYEQYF

J gene: TRBJ1-1
clone size: -
D gene: TRBD1
V gene: TRBV6-6
CDR3 DNA: TGTGCCAGCAGTGAGACAGGGTCCAACACTGAAGCTTTCTTT
CDR3 protein: CASSETGSNTEAFF

J gene: TRBJ1-2
clone size: few
D gene: -
V gene: TRBV6-1
CDR3 DNA: TGTGCCAGCAGCCCCAGGGCTTTAGGCTATGGCTACACCTTC
CDR3 protein: CASSPRALGYGYTF

J gene: TRBJ1-6
clone size: -
D gene: -
V gene: TRBV10-3
CDR3 DNA: TGTGCCATCAGTGAGACACGACAGTCGAGCTCCTATAATTCACCCCTCCACTTT
CDR3 protein: CAISETRQSSSYNSPLHF

J gene: TRBJ1-1
clone size: many
D gene: -
V gene: TRBV25-1
CDR3 DNA: TGTGCCAGCAGTGAAATCGATTTAGGGGGGGCAGGCACTGAAGCTTTCTTT
CDR3 protein: CASSEIDLGGAGTEAFF

J gene: TRBJ2-2
clone size: -
D gene: TRBD2
V gene: TRBV6-2/TRBV6-3
CDR3 DNA: TGTGCCAGCAGTTATGTAGCGGGAGCCGGGGAGCTGTTTTTT
CDR3 protein: CASSYVAGAGELFF